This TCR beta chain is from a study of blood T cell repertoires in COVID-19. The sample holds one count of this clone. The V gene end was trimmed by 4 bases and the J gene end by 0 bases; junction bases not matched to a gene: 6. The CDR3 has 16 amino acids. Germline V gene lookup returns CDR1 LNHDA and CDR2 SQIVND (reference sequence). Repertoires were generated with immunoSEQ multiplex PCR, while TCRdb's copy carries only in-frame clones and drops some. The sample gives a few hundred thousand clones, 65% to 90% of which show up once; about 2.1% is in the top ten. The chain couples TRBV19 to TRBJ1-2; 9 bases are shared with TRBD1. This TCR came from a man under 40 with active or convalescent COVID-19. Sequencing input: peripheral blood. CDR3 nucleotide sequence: TGTGCCAGTAGTACTCGAGGACAGGGGTCTAACTATGGCTACACCTTC. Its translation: CASSTRGQGSNYGYTF. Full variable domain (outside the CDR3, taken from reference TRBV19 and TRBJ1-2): DGGITQSPKYLFRKEGQNVTLSCEQNLNHDAMYWYRQDPGQGLRLIYYSQIVNDFQKGDIAEGYSVSREKKESFPLTVTSAQKNPTAFYLCASSTRGQGSNYGYTFGSGTRLTVV.